This T cell receptor (beta chain) was captured by sequencing in a study of Graves' ophthalmopathy and Graves' hyperthyroidism. Study results and limitations: Blood also carried most expanded thyroid clonotypes exceeding 0.001 frequency.

Amplification targeted the TCR beta CDR3 regions, with RNA transcripts as the source material. RT-PCR with HTBI primers came first, then second-round multiplex PCR. Using its own MiXCR run on the multiplex PCR reads, TCRdb lists one record per CDR3 protein. The sample has some 390,000 distinct CDR3 sequences; around 17% are singletons. Additional autoimmune diseases, uncontrolled infections, pregnancy or lactation disqualified patients. Out of 9.5 to 10 ml of fresh peripheral blood, PBMCs were obtained. In its sample, this clonotype was seen many times. The antigen is undetermined. Germline V gene lookup returns CDR1 MDHEN and CDR2 SYDVKM. V lost 11 bases, J lost 4 bases, and 4 bases stayed unmatched. The CDR3 spans 12 residues.

The rearrangement links TRBV28 to TRBJ1-5; TRBD1 matches 8 bases. The receptor was isolated from a woman aged 18-35 years with Graves' ophthalmopathy. Sequencing was done on a sample of peripheral blood. The CDR3 coding sequence is TGTGCCGGACAGGGACGAAATCAGCCCCAGCATTTT. It codes for CAGQGRNQPQHF.